These 10 T cell receptor beta chains share one sample of origin, sequenced in a study of T cell responses to AZD1222 COVID-19 vaccine (dated by TCRdb to about 2021). This specimen's time point label, per the study, means: about 28 days (+/-7) after the second vaccine dose. Libraries came from the immunoSEQ multiplex PCR assay. Imported from immuneACCESS, the table was reduced by TCRdb to in-frame sequences with V and J called. These copies leave out some clones; in studies compared against another copy, an unresolved V gene accounts for under half, and the cause of the remainder is not known. Across this sample there are around 91,000 clones, with just over 90% seen only once. The ten largest clonotypes hold around 8.3% of the sample. Material: peripheral blood, obtained 28 days after the second AZD1222 dose. These receptors all come from an adult who received the AZD1222 COVID-19 vaccine.

The V and J genes are TRBV5-8 and TRBJ2-5; 9 positions match TRBD2. The CDR3 is 16 residues long. CDR1 is SGHTS and CDR2 is YDEGEE in the germline V gene. V shed 4 bases, J shed 4 bases, and the junction held 11 bases outside the gene matches. CDR3 bases: TGTGCCAGCAGCGCCCTCCGCGGGGGGGCCCGAGAGACCCAGTACTTC. Translation: CASSALRGGARETQYF.

This clone was counted a few times. This chain links TRBV7-2 with TRBJ1-3, with D uncertain. Germline values: CDR1 SGHTA, CDR2 FQGNSA. V was pared by 1 base and J by 0 bases, with 10 bases between. There are 16 residues in the CDR3. DNA for the CDR3: TGTGCCAGCAGCTTAGAAAAGGTGCGCTCTGGAAACACCATATATTTT. This sequence encodes CASSLEKVRSGNTIYF.

The rearrangement links TRBV5-8 to TRBJ1-3, with TRBD1 as a possible D gene (5 bases). The CDR3 is 16 residues long. The germline gives CDR1 SGHTS, CDR2 YDEGEE. V lost 5 bases, J lost 0 bases, and 15 bases lay in between. In DNA form, the CDR3 reads TGTGCCAGCAGTTTTGACAGCGGATTCTCTGGAAACACCATATATTTT. This codes for CASSFDSGFSGNTIYF.

V gene TRBV6-2 or TRBV6-3 combines with J gene TRBJ2-1, with 11 nucleotides matching TRBD2. Germline loops: CDR1 MNHEY, CDR2 SVGEGT. CDR3 length: 17 residues. V trimming: 0 bases; J trimming: 4 bases; junction bases outside the gene matches: 5. The CDR3 sequence is CASSYSASGRIYNEQFF. CDR3 nucleotides: TGTGCCAGCAGTTACTCGGCTAGCGGGAGGATTTACAATGAGCAGTTCTTC.

This chain uses TRBV28 with TRBJ2-2; 13 bases agree with TRBD2. J gave up 2 bases and V 6 bases, and 12 bases lay outside the gene matches. CDR3 length: 19 residues. The V gene's germline CDR1 is MDHEN and CDR2 SYDVKM. The CDR3 nucleotides are TGTGCCAGCAGCTCCGCATTGGGACTAGCGGGACCAAACACCGGGGAGCTGTTTTTT. Protein: CASSSALGLAGPNTGELFF.

The CDR3, as DNA: TGTGCCAGCAGTTTTTCCGGGGCTCTCTATGGCTACACCTTC. As protein: CASSFSGALYGYTF. This chain links TRBV28 with TRBJ1-2; D possibly corresponds to TRBD1 (5 bases). The CDR3 length is 14 residues. Germline CDR1 MDHEN, CDR2 SYDVKM. The germline V and J ends were trimmed by 3 bases and 4 bases, with 12 bases remaining between them.

The V and J genes are TRBV7-3 and TRBJ2-1; the D gene is possibly TRBD1 (5 bases). The CDR3 spans 14 residues. Germline V CDR1 and CDR2: SGHTA, FQGTGA. The V end lost 2 bases, the J end lost 5 bases, and 10 bases lay between the germline ends. In DNA, the CDR3 is TGTGCCAGCAGCTTATATGACAGACACAATGAGCAGTTCTTC. This codes for CASSLYDRHNEQFF.

The chain combines TRBV10-2 with TRBJ1-5; possibly TRBD1 for D (6 bases). Germline V gives CDR1 WSHSY, CDR2 SAAADI. The CDR3 sequence is 13 residues long. The V end lost 4 bases, the J end lost 6 bases, and 10 bases lay between the germline ends. The CDR3 protein is CASSGGASQPQHF. CDR3 in DNA: TGCGCCAGCAGTGGGGGGGCTAGTCAGCCCCAGCATTTT.

J is TRBJ1-1 and V is TRBV5-1, with D perhaps matching TRBD1 (6 bases). CDR3 length: 17 amino acids. The germline V gene has CDR1 SGHRS and CDR2 YFSETQ. V lost 3 bases to trimming and J lost 0 bases, with 18 bases between them. The CDR3 sequence is CASSSGMVRDMNTEAFF. In DNA, the CDR3 is TGCGCCAGCAGCTCGGGTATGGTGAGGGACATGAACACTGAAGCTTTCTTT.

This chain connects TRBV28 to TRBJ1-2, with D unresolved. From germline, CDR1 is MDHEN and CDR2 SYDVKM. CDR3 length: 12 amino acids. V was pared by 5 bases and J by 8 bases, with 12 bases between. Written as DNA, the CDR3 is TGTGCCAGCAGTCTCACTCTTGCGGGCTACACCTTC. Translated, it gives CASSLTLAGYTF.